The 10 T cell receptor beta chains given below trace back to one sample, sequenced in a study of T cell responses to AZD1222 COVID-19 vaccine. The method was immunoSEQ multiplex PCR; TCRdb's version includes in-frame clones alone and lacks a portion of them. The table records 150,000 to 200,000 clones, 75% to 90% of them present only once. Here the sequenced sample was peripheral blood, taken on day 0 of MenACWY control vaccination. Source of these receptors: an adult in good health.

This clone was found a few times. This chain uses TRBV4-1 with TRBJ2-1; 11 bases are a match to TRBD2. Losses at the gene ends were 1 base for V and 0 bases for J; bases not matched to a gene: 8. The CDR3 has 19 residues. CDR1 MGHRA and CDR2 YSYEKL come from the germline V gene. The DNA of the CDR3 is TGCGCCAGCAGCCAAGTGGGGACTAGCGGTTCGAGCTCCTACAATGAGCAGTTCTTC. It encodes CASSQVGTSGSSSYNEQFF.

The V and J genes are TRBV18 and TRBJ1-5; D ambiguous. The V and J ends lost 3 bases and 0 bases respectively, with 6 bases between them. Germline CDR1 is KGHSH and CDR2 is LQKENI. The CDR3 loop spans 14 amino acids. CDR3 sequence: CASSPRYSNQPQHF. In DNA, the CDR3 is TGTGCCAGCTCACCGAGGTATAGCAATCAGCCCCAGCATTTT.

The chain recombines TRBV15 with TRBJ2-5, with 8 bases that match TRBD2. V lost 2 bases and J lost 2; bases outside the gene matches: 4. CDR1 and CDR2 from the germline V gene are LNHNV and YYDKDF (reference sequence). The CDR3 is made up of 15 amino acids. The CDR3 reads CATSRYRGGQETQYF. The DNA of the CDR3 is TGTGCCACCAGCAGATATCGGGGGGGACAAGAGACCCAGTACTTC.

A single count supports this clone. This chain connects TRBV7-3 to TRBJ2-1; D is unresolved. The germline V gene has CDR1 SGHTA and CDR2 FQGTGA. The CDR3 length is 13 residues. V was trimmed by 4 bases and J by 5 bases, leaving 9 bases between them. The CDR3 DNA is TGTGCCAGCAGCTACCTTTCGAACAATGAGCAGTTCTTC. It yields the protein CASSYLSNNEQFF.

This clone appeared a few times. The V and J genes are TRBV2 and TRBJ1-4, with D perhaps TRBD1 (5 bases). The CDR3 extends over 15 amino acids. Germline CDR1 reads SNHLY; CDR2 reads FYNNEI. The V end was cut by 8 bases, the J end by 7 bases, with 20 bases between. In DNA, the CDR3 is TGTGCCAGCTGCCCTTCCGGGACTGCCGGTGAAAAACTGTTTTTT. Its protein product is CASCPSGTAGEKLFF. The complete variable domain, with remaining parts taken from reference TRBV2 and TRBJ1-4, reads EPEVTQTPSHQVTQMGQEVILRCVPISNHLYFYWYRQILGQKVEFLVSFYNNEISEKSEIFDDQFSVERPDGSNFTLKIRSTKLEDSAMYFCASCPSGTAGEKLFFGSGTQLSVL.

This rearrangement joins TRBV5-6 to TRBJ1-5; D gene ambiguous. V shed 6 bases and J shed 2 bases, with 12 bases lying between them. Germline V lookup: CDR1 SGHDT, CDR2 YYEEEE. This CDR3 contains 14 residues. The CDR3 sequence is CASTSGRGNQPQHF. The DNA for the CDR3 is TGTGCCAGCACCAGCGGGCGGGGCAATCAGCCCCAGCATTTT.

J is TRBJ1-2 and V is TRBV11-2; TRBD1 aligns across 7 bases. The CDR3 covers 13 residues. Germline CDR1 is SGHAT and CDR2 is FQNNGV. With V trimmed by 5 bases and J by 5 bases, 5 bases remained unmatched. The CDR3 here is CASSKGQVYGYTF. The CDR3 DNA reads as TGTGCCAGCAGCAAAGGACAGGTGTATGGCTACACCTTC.

The chain recombines TRBV11-2 with TRBJ1-2; a weak D match, TRBD1 (6 bases). CDR3 length equals 13 residues. CDR1 and CDR2 (germline): SGHAT, FQNNGV. Trimming removed 5 bases from V and 4 bases from J, with 11 bases in between. The CDR3 coding sequence is TGTGCCAGCAGCCCTACAGGGATCTATGGCTACACCTTC. Encoded protein: CASSPTGIYGYTF. Full variable domain (missing parts from reference TRBV11-2 and TRBJ1-2): EAGVAQSPRYKIIEKRQSVAFWCNPISGHATLYWYQQILGQGPKLLIQFQNNGVVDDSQLPKDRFSAERLKGVDSTLKIQPAKLEDSAVYLCASSPTGIYGYTFGSGTRLTVV.

The chain has TRBV2 and TRBJ2-7; 11 positions match TRBD1. This CDR3 is 14 amino acids long. V lost 6 bases, J lost 2 bases, and 3 bases stayed unmatched. CDR1 and CDR2 from the germline V gene are SNHLY and FYNNEI. The CDR3 sequence is CASRGQGEAYEQYF. The CDR3, as DNA: TGTGCCAGCAGGGGACAGGGGGAGGCCTACGAGCAGTACTTC.

This clone came up a few times. The V and J genes are TRBV3-1 (or the pseudogene TRBV3-2) and TRBJ2-6, with a possible D match to TRBD1 (6 bases). The length of the CDR3 is 18 residues. Deletions cut 1 base from V and 1 base from J, with 14 bases between. Germline-derived CDR1 and CDR2 are LGHDT and YNNKEL (reference sequence). CDR3 in amino acids: CASSQVSRGNSGANVLTF. CDR3 coding DNA: TGTGCCAGCAGCCAAGTGTCCAGGGGAAATTCTGGGGCCAACGTCCTGACTTTC.